This T cell receptor beta chain was recorded in a study of blood T cell repertoires in COVID-19 (dated by TCRdb to 2019 to 2021). With regard to the full study: Samples covering the acute and convalescent phases of COVID-19 were provided by collaborators in the United States, Italy and Spain. A de-identified subject ID, COVID-19 status, age in years and sex were almost always included in the sample metadata. A freely available public database, intended as a resource for researchers studying the immune response to SARS-CoV-2, is where the repertoires were released. Where available, HLA class I and class II types were taken from metadata supplied by the sample provider and were not determined by assay-based typing. Samples were obtained from the ongoing ImmuneRACE study (first 160 participants) and from 1,254 subjects provided by 6 global collaborators. The prospective study material was composed of cDNA or gDNA derived from T cells, B-cell-depleted T cells, or PBMCs. The dataset comprised deeply sampled blood TCRbeta repertoires from subjects exposed to, actively infected with, or recovered from COVID-19. Broader findings and caveats from the paper: How much clinical and demographic metadata was included differed by source and by participant, and the metadata was provided uncurated.

TCRbeta CDR3 regions were amplified from genomic DNA by means of the immunoSEQ Assay, a bias-controlled multiplex PCR. In the paper's pipeline: The number of nucleated cells in each sample was estimated from the amplification of reference gene primers within the assay. To quantify the absolute abundance of each unique TCRbeta CDR3 rearrangement, sequence reads were collapsed and filtered. Productive Simpson clonality was computed per sample as the square root of Simpson's diversity index over productive rearrangements. The table comes from immuneACCESS by way of TCRdb, which keeps in-frame sequences with V and J called. Part of the clones is missing from these tables; in studies checked, under half for an unresolved V gene and the rest for unknown reasons. The DNA gave D and trimming, while V, J and clone size come from that table. The sample contains 200,000 or so clones, roughly nine tenths of them found a single time. Jointly, the top ten make up roughly 0.78% of the sample.

Remarks on this clone: The specificity of this receptor is unknown. One base away there is no much larger clone; base qualities are not given.

The collaborating institutions used their own protocols to collect whole blood in K2EDTA tubes. Collaborator samples were shipped for TCRbeta analysis as frozen whole blood, isolated PBMCs, or DNA extracted from either sample type. This sequence originates from a woman between 70 and 85 years old with acute or convalescent COVID-19. The sequencing input was peripheral blood.

The CDR3 sequence is CASSVRANTGELFF. The DNA is as follows: TGTGCCAGCAGCGTCAGGGCGAACACCGGGGAGCTGTTTTTT. Recombination linked TRBV7-9 to TRBJ2-2, with a tentative D gene TRBD1 over 5 matching bases. V is shortened by 5 bases, J by 0 bases, and the region joining them spans 7 bases. CDR1 is given as SEHNR and CDR2 as FQNEAQ, both from the germline V gene (reference sequence). Measured from the cysteine to the phenylalanine, the CDR3 is 14 residues long. The kept DNA is CDR3 alone, 42 bases in frame from the first base.